This TCR beta chain came from a study of cytomegalovirus exposure and HLA in healthy donors. Study conclusions and caveats: In vitro testing confirmed three CMV-associated chains as specific for CMV antigens. The listing of 150 to 200 TCR beta chains classed them as cytomegalovirus-associated. Within the approximately 130 validation repertoires, first-cohort TCR clusters tended to co-occur, according to a later analysis.

In the case of this clone: The antigen remains unidentified.

The CDR3 length is 17 residues. Losses at the gene ends were 3 bases for V and 0 bases for J; bases not matched to a gene: 5. Germline lookup yields CDR1 SGHVS and CDR2 FQNEAQ. TCRdb's copy holds only in-frame clones and misses some; the assay was immunoSEQ multiplex PCR. The sample has roughly 90,000 clones; about 85% are singletons. It was the approximately 110-subject validation cohort, separate from the approximately 690-subject first cohort, to which the donors belonged. Sequenced: PBMCs. This receptor was obtained from a man between 18 and 35 years old in good health and CMV-seropositive. This chain links TRBV7-8 with TRBJ2-6, with TRBD1 matching over 7 bases. CDR3 coding DNA: TGTGCCAGCAGCTTTAGGGACAGCTACTCTGGGGCCAACGTCCTGACTTTC. The encoded protein is CASSFRDSYSGANVLTF.